This T cell receptor beta chain was captured in a study of quantifying T cell responses using KT2 cells. About the study: TCR alpha and beta constant-region primers primed reverse transcription of RNA.

This clonotype appeared a few times. The cDNA 3' end received a ligated oligonucleotide with a UMI. An equimolar mix of RC1.1 and RC1.2 primed the beta chain across TRBC1 and TRBC2. TCRdb redid the calling of the UMI-ligation and nested PCR reads with MiXCR, one entry per CDR3 protein. Among tens of thousands of distinct CDR3 sequences listed, 11% were seen once. From germline, CDR1 is MNHEY and CDR2 SMNVEV (reference sequence). V lost 3 bases and J 3 bases, leaving 9 bases between the germline ends. The CDR3 has 15 amino acids. The sequence came from a human donor. The sample consisted of PBMCs spiked with cells of the T cell clone KT2. The V and J genes are TRBV27 and TRBJ1-6; D not resolved. The CDR3 loop is CASSFEGNYNSPLHF. For the CDR3, the DNA is TGTGCCAGCAGTTTTGAAGGGAACTATAATTCACCCCTCCACTTT.